What follows are 28 T cell receptor beta chains derived from one specimen sequenced in a study of post-analysis software for immune sequencing data. Broader study findings: In patients, four to six TRBV segments were more frequent than in controls, with TRBV5-6, TRBV5-1 and TRBV20-1 among them.

The library was made from cDNA and included unique molecular identifiers. Via MiXCR, TCRdb re-called the PCR reads, giving one row per CDR3 protein. This repertoire shows approximately 770,000 distinct CDR3 sequences, about half found once; its top ten account for 4.9%. These TCRs' antigens remain unknown. The sequenced sample was blood. The receptors come from a girl under 18 with multiple sclerosis.

This clonotype appeared a few times. V and J are TRBV11-2 and TRBJ2-1; D perhaps matches TRBD2 (5 bases). CDR1 is SGHAT, CDR2 FQNNGV, per germline. This CDR3 comprises 17 residues. V was trimmed by 5 bases and J by 0 bases, leaving 17 bases between them. The CDR3 loop reads CASSPHVRGSSYNEQFF. The CDR3 coding sequence is TGTGCCAGCAGCCCTCATGTTCGTGGGAGCTCCTACAATGAGCAGTTCTTC.

The V gene is TRBV29-1, the J gene TRBJ1-2; possible D gene TRBD1, 6 bases. Germline CDR1 SQVTM, CDR2 ANQGSEA. This CDR3 is 12 amino acids long. Trimming stripped 7 bases from V and 3 bases from J, with 12 bases between. The CDR3 here is CSAIPGDYGYTF. In nucleotides, the CDR3 is TGCAGCGCAATCCCAGGGGACTATGGCTACACCTTC.

This clonotype was detected only a few times. This chain connects TRBV29-1 to TRBJ2-7; 7 nucleotides agree with TRBD1. The CDR3 sequence is 14 residues long. V lost 7 bases, J lost 3 bases, and 12 bases stayed unmatched. Germline V gene sequence: CDR1 SQVTM, CDR2 ANQGSEA. The CDR3 spells CSGRDRDRGYEQYF. CDR3 in DNA: TGCAGCGGCCGCGATCGGGACAGAGGCTACGAGCAGTACTTC.

This clonotype was seen only once. This rearrangement joins TRBV11-2 to TRBJ2-7, with 9 bases matching TRBD2. Germline V gene lookup returns CDR1 SGHAT and CDR2 FQNNGV. V lost 5 bases to trimming and J lost 5 bases; unmatched junction nucleotides: 7. The length of the CDR3 is 14 residues. The CDR3 loop is CASSLSGRWDEQYF. The CDR3 DNA is TGTGCCAGCAGCCTCAGCGGGAGGTGGGACGAGCAGTACTTC.

This clonotype was seen a few times. V is TRBV20-1 and J is TRBJ2-7; 9 bases line up with TRBD1. CDR1 and CDR2 from the germline V gene are DFQATT and SNEGSKA (reference sequence). V lost 6 bases and J lost 9; bases outside the gene matches: 12. This CDR3 spans 13 amino acids. CDR3 coding DNA: TGCAGTGCCTTGCCGGGACAGGGATTCGGGCAGTACTTC. This gives the protein CSALPGQGFGQYF.

This clonotype was seen ten or more times. The chain recombines TRBV7-8 with TRBJ2-1, with TRBD2 matching 12 bases. The CDR3 covers 15 residues. From germline, CDR1 is SGHVS and CDR2 FQNEAQ. V lost 2 bases, J lost 10 bases, and 6 bases stayed unmatched. The CDR3 DNA sequence: TGTGCCAGCAGCTTACCAGGACTAGCGGGACGGGAGCAGTTCTTC. This codes for CASSLPGLAGREQFF.

This clonotype has more than one count but fewer than ten. V usage is TRBV6-6 and J usage is TRBJ1-1, with 7 bases fitting TRBD1. V trimming: 6 bases; J trimming: 6 bases; junction bases outside the gene matches: 10. Germline-derived CDR1 and CDR2 are MNHNY and SVGAGI (reference sequence). There are 14 residues in the CDR3. The CDR3 sequence is CASSLTGLAPEAFF. In DNA form, the CDR3 reads TGTGCCAGCAGCTTGACAGGGCTAGCCCCTGAAGCTTTCTTT.

The rearrangement uses TRBV12-3 or TRBV12-4 and TRBJ1-2; 8 bases agree with TRBD1. J gave up 6 bases and V 3 bases, and 30 bases lay outside the gene matches. The CDR3 loop spans 22 amino acids. The CDR3 coding sequence is TGTGCCAGCAGTTTCCTGTTGGGGGAGACCGCCACAGATACGCAGGGGGCTAATGGCTACACCTTC. Its translation is CASSFLLGETATDTQGANGYTF.

Only a few counts were recorded for this clonotype. This chain connects TRBV5-6 to TRBJ1-5; 9 positions agree with TRBD1. After removal of 0 bases from V and 3 bases from J, the junction contained 1 base not matched to a gene. The CDR3 loop spans 15 amino acids. Per the germline V gene, CDR1 is SGHDT and CDR2 is YYEEEE. In nucleotides, the CDR3 is TGTGCCAGCAGCTTGGCACAGGGGGCCAATCAGCCCCAGCATTTT. It is translated as CASSLAQGANQPQHF. Full variable domain (remainder filled in from reference TRBV5-6 and TRBJ1-5): DAGVTQSPTHLIKTRGQQVTLRCSPKSGHDTVSWYQQALGQGPQFIFQYYEEEERQRGNFPDRFSGHQFPNYSSELNVNALLLGDSALYLCASSLAQGANQPQHFGDGTRLSIL.

The chain is built from TRBV7-2 and TRBJ2-5; D may be TRBD1 (6 bases). With the DNA end fitting TRBJ2-7 better, the J assignment may be wrong. The CDR3 consists of 15 residues. Germline CDR1 and CDR2: SGHTA and FQGNSA. This CDR3 reads CASSLEGHGAYEQYF. As DNA, the CDR3 is TGTGCCAGCAGCTTAGAGGGACACGGCGCTTACGAGCAGTACTTC.

The CDR3 region is CASSPGQSSGEQYF. The CDR3 nucleotides are TGCGCCAGCAGTCCGGGACAGTCGTCTGGGGAGCAGTACTTC. The rearrangement uses TRBV5-1 and TRBJ2-7, with 7 bases fitting TRBD1. CDR1 and CDR2 (germline): SGHRS, YFSETQ. J was trimmed by 7 bases and V by 5 bases; bases with no gene match: 12. This CDR3 spans 14 amino acids. Filled out from reference TRBV5-1 and TRBJ2-7, the complete variable domain reads KAGVTQTPRYLIKTRGQQVTLSCSPISGHRSVSWYQQTPGQGLQFLFEYFSETQRNKGNFPGRFSGRQFSNSRSEMNVSTLELGDSALYLCASSPGQSSGEQYFGPGTRLTVT.

V usage is TRBV20-1 and J usage is TRBJ2-3; 7 bases are a match to TRBD2. The germline CDR1 and CDR2 sequences are DFQATT and SNEGSKA (reference sequence). V dropped 3 bases and J dropped 3; count of bases not matched to a gene: 12. This CDR3 region has 16 residues. The CDR3 loop is CSARFYLAARTDTQYF. The CDR3, as DNA: TGCAGTGCTAGGTTCTATCTAGCGGCCCGGACAGATACGCAGTATTTT.

This chain links TRBV11-2 with TRBJ2-7; D not certain. The V end was cut by 2 bases, the J end by 4 bases, with 18 bases between. Germline values: CDR1 SGHAT, CDR2 FQNNGV. The CDR3 length is 16 residues. CDR3 region: CASSLTLGPTSYEQYF. The CDR3 DNA follows: TGTGCCAGCAGCTTAACCCTCGGACCCACGTCTTACGAGCAGTACTTC.

This clonotype was seen only a few times. J is TRBJ2-3 and V is TRBV9; D unclear. CDR3 length: 15 amino acids. The germline V gene has CDR1 SGDLS and CDR2 YYNGEE. The germline V and J ends were trimmed by 2 bases and 2 bases, with 12 bases remaining between them. The DNA for the CDR3 is TGTGCCAGCAGCGTCCGCTCGCTCGCCACAGATACGCAGTATTTT. Residues: CASSVRSLATDTQYF.

This clonotype was recorded a few times. This chain joins TRBV9 and TRBJ2-7; D may be TRBD1 or TRBD2 (5 bases each). Germline CDR1 SGDLS, CDR2 YYNGEE. Trimming left V 0 bases short and J 5 bases short, with 18 bases between. The CDR3 covers 16 residues. CDR3 nucleotides: TGTGCCAGCAGCGTAGCTGTCGGGACCGGTATGAACGAGCAGTACTTC. Translation: CASSVAVGTGMNEQYF.

In this sample, this clonotype turned up a few times. The rearrangement uses TRBV6-6 and TRBJ1-2; no definite D call. V was shortened by 2 bases and J by 6 bases, with 7 bases between the two germline ends. The CDR3 contains 12 residues. CDR1 and CDR2 from the germline V gene are MNHNY and SVGAGI (reference sequence). The CDR3 loop is CASSYILDGYTF. Here the CDR3 DNA reads TGTGCCAGCAGTTACATCCTCGATGGCTACACCTTC.

The chain uses TRBV29-1 and TRBJ1-1; possible D gene TRBD1, 6 bases. The CDR3 length is 16 residues. The V gene lost 4 bases and the J gene lost 1 base, with 19 bases spanning the gap. The germline V gene has CDR1 SQVTM and CDR2 ANQGSEA. The CDR3 region is CSVGGFRQAENTEAFF. The CDR3 DNA reads as TGCAGCGTTGGGGGGTTCCGACAGGCCGAGAACACTGAAGCTTTCTTT.

The chain uses TRBV28 and TRBJ2-2, with 11 bases fitting TRBD2. The germline gives CDR1 MDHEN, CDR2 SYDVKM. CDR3 length: 18 amino acids. J gave up 1 base and V 7 bases, and 11 bases lay outside the gene matches. In DNA form, the CDR3 reads TGTGCCAGCACCCCTACTAGCGGGAGAGGTCGGAACACCGGGGAGCTGTTTTTT. It is translated as CASTPTSGRGRNTGELFF.

This sequence joins TRBV2 and TRBJ2-2; possible D gene TRBD1, 6 bases. Germline V gene data show CDR1 as SNHLY and CDR2 as FYNNEI. The length of the CDR3 is 14 residues. Trimming removed 11 bases from V and 5 bases from J, with 18 bases in between. In DNA, the CDR3 is TGTGCCTCTGACAAAACCGGGACAACCGGGGAGCTGTTTTTT. This encodes CASDKTGTTGELFF.

V is TRBV29-1 and J is TRBJ1-2, with D perhaps TRBD1 (5 bases). This CDR3 region has 15 residues. Trimming cost V 7 bases and J 6 bases, with 24 bases left between them. The germline V gene has CDR1 SQVTM and CDR2 ANQGSEA. The CDR3 is CSGGQQAPDNHGYTF. The CDR3 bases are TGCAGCGGTGGACAACAGGCTCCAGACAATCATGGCTACACCTTC.

The chain uses TRBV7-6 and TRBJ2-4, with TRBD1 matching 8 bases. The DNA end is a closer match to TRBJ2-7, so the J assignment may be wrong. The germline V gene has CDR1 SGHVS and CDR2 FNYEAQ. This CDR3 has 15 amino acids. The CDR3 loop reads CASSPWTGIAYEQYF. The CDR3, as DNA: TGTGCCAGCAGCCCTTGGACAGGGATAGCCTACGAGCAGTACTTC.

This clonotype was seen a handful of times. The J gene is TRBJ2-7, the V gene TRBV20-1, with D possibly matching TRBD1 (6 bases). CDR1 and CDR2 from the germline V gene are DFQATT and SNEGSKA (reference sequence). The CDR3 loop spans 14 amino acids. The V gene lost 0 bases and the J gene lost 2 bases, with 11 bases spanning the gap. The CDR3 region has the DNA TGCAGTGCTAGAGATTGGACAGAGACCTACGAGCAGTACTTC. Translating it yields CSARDWTETYEQYF.

The rearrangement uses TRBV27 and TRBJ2-5, with unresolved D. Gene TRBJ2-7 matches the end of the DNA better, so the J call may be wrong. CDR1 MNHEY and CDR2 SMNVEV come from the germline V gene (reference sequence). The CDR3 sequence is 14 residues long. The CDR3: CASSFSMEGREQYF. The CDR3 DNA is TGTGCCAGCAGCTTCTCGATGGAAGGTCGCGAGCAGTACTTC.

The gene calls are TRBV3-1 and TRBJ2-2; no definite D call. This CDR3 region has 13 residues. Trimming stripped 4 bases from V and 6 bases from J, with 9 bases between. Germline V lookup: CDR1 LGHDT, CDR2 YNNKEL (reference sequence). CDR3 DNA: TGTGCCAGCAGCCCTCCCCATGCCGGGGAGCTGTTTTTT. It specifies CASSPPHAGELFF. Variable domain in full (rest from reference TRBV3-1 and TRBJ2-2): DTAVSQTPKYLVTQMGNDKSIKCEQNLGHDTMYWYKQDSKKFLKIMFSYNNKELIINETVPNRFSPKSPDKAHLNLHINSLELGDSAVYFCASSPPHAGELFFGEGSRLTVL.

This clonotype was counted between two and nine times. This CDR3 is CASSPQTGRNEQFF. The DNA of the CDR3 is TGTGCCAGCTCACCACAGACAGGGAGGAATGAGCAGTTCTTC. The rearrangement joins TRBV18 to TRBJ2-1; D might be TRBD1 (7 bases). The V end was cut by 1 base, the J end by 7 bases, with 11 bases between. The CDR3 runs 14 residues. CDR1 is KGHSH and CDR2 is LQKENI in the germline V gene. Full variable domain (outside the CDR3, taken from reference TRBV18 and TRBJ2-1): NAGVMQNPRHLVRRRGQEARLRCSPMKGHSHVYWYRQLPEEGLKFMVYLQKENIIDESGMPKERFSAEFPKEGPSILRIQQVVRGDSAAYFCASSPQTGRNEQFFGPGTRLTVL.

V is TRBV6-6 and J is TRBJ2-7; the D is unclear. Per germline, CDR1 MNHNY and CDR2 SVGAGI (reference sequence). Trimming removed 7 bases at V and 2 bases at J, with 15 bases between. This CDR3 comprises 14 residues. CDR3 region: CASTQGLAPYEQYF. Written as DNA, the CDR3 is TGTGCCAGCACCCAAGGCCTCGCCCCCTACGAGCAGTACTTC.

The rearrangement joins TRBV5-5 to TRBJ2-7; unclear D gene. There are 11 residues in the CDR3. V was pared by 5 bases and J by 3 bases, with 6 bases between. Germline loops: CDR1 SGHKS, CDR2 YYEKEE (reference sequence). For the CDR3, the DNA is TGTGCCAGCAGGGTGGGCTACGAGCAGTACTTC. Translating it yields CASRVGYEQYF.

The chain recombines TRBV15 with TRBJ2-2, with a possible D match to TRBD2 (6 bases). Germline values: CDR1 LNHNV, CDR2 YYDKDF (reference sequence). This CDR3 contains 19 residues. Trimming pared 3 bases from V and 1 base from J, leaving 21 bases between. In DNA form, the CDR3 reads TGTGCCACCAGCAGGGGGGGTGGACTTCTCATACAGAACACCGGGGAGCTGTTTTTT. Translated: CATSRGGGLLIQNTGELFF.